This entry lists 29 T cell receptor beta chains sequenced from one sample in a study of T cells after yellow fever vaccination (dated by TCRdb to 2018 to 2020). Library generation was performed with 5' RACE. The sequencer was an Illumina NovaSeq 6000. TCRdb reprocessing: public reads trimmed at Q25 with fastp, clones called with MiXCR, in-frame beta chains kept. Entries are consolidated by CDR3 protein sequence, retaining the most common genes and DNA. The sample table contains a few hundred thousand distinct CDR3 sequences; only one count was recorded for around 12% of them. The ten biggest clones cover approximately 3.4% of the sample. The sample's treatment or condition label, in plain terms: live attenuated yellow fever vaccine strain. Sequenced material: CD4+ T cells sorted from PBMCs, taken 15 days after the yellow fever booster vaccination. The receptors stem from a man aged 18 to 29 who received the YFV17D yellow fever vaccine.

The chain links TRBV12-3 or TRBV12-4 to TRBJ2-2; unclear D gene. V shed 4 bases and J shed 1 base, with 7 bases lying between them. This CDR3 comprises 14 residues. The CDR3 DNA sequence: TGTGCCAGCAGTTCTCGGAAGAACACCGGGGAGCTGTTTTTT. Translating it yields CASSSRKNTGELFF.

This clonotype was seen a handful of times. This sequence joins TRBV20-1 and TRBJ2-7; 11 bases agree with TRBD2. Germline assignment: CDR1 DFQATT and CDR2 SNEGSKA (reference sequence). The ends lost 5 bases at V and 6 bases at J; junction bases unmatched: 6. The CDR3 runs to 13 residues. The chain's CDR3 is CSALTSGDGEQYV. The CDR3 nucleotides read TGCAGTGCTTTGACTAGCGGGGACGGCGAGCAGTACGTC.

The genes are TRBV7-2 and TRBJ2-3; D may be TRBD2 (8 bases). CDR3 length: 17 residues. Germline V gene lookup returns CDR1 SGHTA and CDR2 FQGNSA. The V and J ends lost 2 bases and 1 base respectively, with 16 bases between them. CDR3 amino acids: CASSLNPGRGRTDTQYF. CDR3 DNA: TGTGCCAGCAGCTTAAACCCCGGGAGGGGGCGCACAGATACGCAGTATTTT.

The gene calls are TRBV4-3 and TRBJ2-5; D is unclear. V dropped 4 bases and J dropped 2 bases, with 8 bases sitting between them. Germline V gene data show CDR1 as LGHNA and CDR2 as YSLEER. This CDR3 is built from 13 residues. Written as DNA, the CDR3 is TGCGCCAGCAGCCTACAGTTACAAGAGACCCAGTACTTC. It codes for CASSLQLQETQYF.

V and J are TRBV6-5 and TRBJ2-3, with TRBD2 matching 7 bases. The CDR3 extends over 15 amino acids. The ends lost 8 bases at V and 3 bases at J; junction bases unmatched: 11. CDR1 and CDR2 (germline): MNHEY, SVGAGI. The CDR3 nucleotides read TGTGCCAGCTGGACCGGGGGGAAGGGGACAGATACGCAGTATTTT. This gives the protein CASWTGGKGTDTQYF.

J is TRBJ2-2 and V is TRBV12-3 or TRBV12-4; D might be TRBD2 (6 bases). This CDR3 contains 14 residues. V shed 2 bases and J shed 6 bases, with 10 bases lying between them. The CDR3 loop is CASSLRGSAGELFF. CDR3 DNA sequence: TGTGCCAGCAGTTTACGGGGGTCGGCCGGGGAGCTGTTTTTT.

This clonotype was detected a few times. The chain uses TRBV7-2 and TRBJ2-3, with D perhaps matching TRBD1 (5 bases). The CDR3 is 16 amino acids. V was clipped by 2 bases and J by 0 bases, with 12 bases between them. In germline, CDR1 is SGHTA, CDR2 FQGNSA. The CDR3 DNA reads as TGTGCCAGCAGCTTATCCAGGGCCACTAGCACAGATACGCAGTATTTT. Translating gives CASSLSRATSTDTQYF.

There are many counts of this clonotype. The chain combines TRBV12-3 or TRBV12-4 with TRBJ1-4; D uncertain. The CDR3 has 15 amino acids. Trimming pared 0 bases from V and 8 bases from J, leaving 13 bases between. Here the CDR3 reads CASSLASGSGEKLFF. The CDR3 nucleotides are TGTGCCAGCAGTTTAGCTTCTGGGTCAGGCGAAAAACTGTTTTTT.

The chain recombines TRBV7-2 with TRBJ2-3; a weak D match, TRBD2 (5 bases). From germline, CDR1 is SGHTA and CDR2 FQGNSA. The V end lost 3 bases, the J end lost 7 bases, and 8 bases lay between the germline ends. The CDR3 consists of 12 residues. Written as DNA, the CDR3 is TGTGCCAGCAGCTTGGTAGCGTATACGCAGTATTTT. This sequence encodes CASSLVAYTQYF.

This clonotype was seen a few times. This rearrangement joins TRBV2 to TRBJ2-2, with D possibly being TRBD2 (6 bases). The CDR3 has 16 amino acids. Trimming removed 7 bases from V and 0 bases from J, with 15 bases in between. Germline V gives CDR1 SNHLY, CDR2 FYNNEI. DNA of the CDR3: TGTGCCAGCAACAGGAGGGGATCCGCGAACACCGGGGAGCTGTTTTTT. This codes for CASNRRGSANTGELFF.

The chain combines TRBV27 with TRBJ1-1, with D perhaps matching TRBD1 (5 bases). V shed 6 bases and J shed 1 base, with 15 bases lying between them. Per the germline V gene, CDR1 is MNHEY and CDR2 is SMNVEV (reference sequence). This CDR3 is 15 amino acids long. The CDR3 sequence: CASSRNGQGNTEAFF. The CDR3 coding sequence is TGTGCCAGCAGCCGTAATGGGCAGGGGAACACTGAAGCTTTCTTT.

This clonotype showed up just a few times. The chain uses TRBV5-6 and TRBJ1-2; D might be TRBD1 (5 bases). The CDR3 is 14 amino acids. The V end was cut by 5 bases, the J end by 0 bases, with 11 bases between. CDR1 and CDR2 from the germline V gene are SGHDT and YYEEEE. The CDR3 here is CASSRGLSNYGYTF. CDR3 in DNA: TGTGCCAGCAGTCGGGGCCTTTCTAACTATGGCTACACCTTC.

The V and J genes are TRBV7-6 and TRBJ2-5; D not certain. Germline loops: CDR1 SGHVS, CDR2 FNYEAQ. The germline V and J ends were trimmed by 3 bases and 3 bases, with 8 bases remaining between them. CDR3 length: 13 amino acids. CDR3 protein: CASSFNMEETQYF. Here the CDR3 DNA reads TGTGCCAGCAGCTTTAATATGGAAGAGACCCAGTACTTC.

This chain links TRBV7-2 with TRBJ2-5, with D tentatively TRBD1 (5 bases). Trimming shortened V by 5 bases and J by 5 bases, and 12 bases separated the two germline ends. There are 13 residues in the CDR3. Germline CDR1 reads SGHTA; CDR2 reads FQGNSA. CDR3 protein: CASSARRAETQYF. The CDR3 region has the DNA TGTGCCAGCAGCGCCCGCAGGGCCGAGACCCAGTACTTC.

This clonotype was detected only a few times. This rearrangement joins TRBV5-1 to TRBJ2-1, with a weak D call TRBD1 (5 bases). The germline V gene encodes CDR1 SGHRS and CDR2 YFSETQ. The CDR3 is 15 residues long. V was clipped by 3 bases and J by 7 bases, with 17 bases between them. The CDR3 loop reads CASSSQAGIENEQFF. CDR3 DNA: TGCGCCAGCAGCTCCCAGGCAGGGATCGAGAATGAGCAGTTCTTC.

The chain has TRBV6-5 and TRBJ2-5; TRBD1 matches 9 bases. V lost 5 bases, J lost 4 bases, and 8 bases stayed unmatched. The CDR3 totals 15 residues. Germline lookup yields CDR1 MNHEY and CDR2 SVGAGI. CDR3 residues: CASSATGGGRETQYF. In DNA, the CDR3 is TGTGCCAGCAGTGCCACAGGGGGCGGAAGAGAGACCCAGTACTTC.

The chain is built from TRBV5-1 and TRBJ2-5; 11 nucleotides align to TRBD2. V was clipped by 1 base and J by 1 base; unmatched bases: 3. Germline V gene sequence: CDR1 SGHRS, CDR2 YFSETQ. This CDR3 is built from 16 residues. The CDR3 nucleotides read TGCGCCAGCAGCTTGAGTACTAGCGGGGGCCAAGAGACCCAGTACTTC. As protein: CASSLSTSGGQETQYF. Combining the CDR3 with reference TRBV5-1 and TRBJ2-5 gives the whole variable domain KAGVTQTPRYLIKTRGQQVTLSCSPISGHRSVSWYQQTPGQGLQFLFEYFSETQRNKGNFPGRFSGRQFSNSRSEMNVSTLELGDSALYLCASSLSTSGGQETQYFGPGTRLLVL.

This clonotype came up many times. The chain joins TRBV7-3 to TRBJ2-7, with D tentatively TRBD2 (8 bases). The length of the CDR3 is 15 residues. The V and J ends lost 5 bases and 3 bases respectively, with 17 bases between them. CDR1 and CDR2 from the germline V gene are SGHTA and FQGTGA. The CDR3 spells CASSRSGGQNYEQYF. CDR3 DNA sequence: TGTGCCAGCAGCCGCAGCGGGGGACAGAACTACGAGCAGTACTTC.

This clonotype came up many times. The J gene is TRBJ1-2, the V gene TRBV4-1, with no clear D. CDR3 length: 16 residues. CDR1 is MGHRA and CDR2 is YSYEKL in the germline V gene. V lost 0 bases, J lost 2 bases, and 13 bases lay in between. The CDR3 bases are TGCGCCAGCAGCCAAGATGCTATGGGCGGGAACTATGGCTACACCTTC. This codes for CASSQDAMGGNYGYTF.

This clonotype was seen ten or more times. The chain uses TRBV5-6 and TRBJ2-3; 7 bases are a match to TRBD1. Germline-derived CDR1 and CDR2 are SGHDT and YYEEEE. The V and J ends lost 3 bases and 2 bases, in that order; junction bases with no gene match: 3. The CDR3 consists of 14 residues. CDR3: CASSYQGDTDTQYF. DNA for the CDR3: TGTGCCAGCAGCTACCAGGGGGACACAGATACGCAGTATTTT.

The chain uses TRBV5-1 and TRBJ1-5; D call uncertain. Germline V gene lookup returns CDR1 SGHRS and CDR2 YFSETQ. This CDR3 has 13 amino acids. V was trimmed by 4 bases and J by 6 bases, leaving 11 bases between them. CDR3 sequence (DNA): TGCGCCAGCAGCGTAGGGTATGGTCAGCCCCAGCATTTT. Protein sequence: CASSVGYGQPQHF.

This clonotype was seen a few times. The chain couples TRBV20-1 to TRBJ1-1; D is uncertain. Trimming cost V 0 bases and J 3 bases, with 17 bases left between them. The CDR3 is made up of 16 amino acids. The V gene's germline CDR1 is DFQATT and CDR2 SNEGSKA (reference sequence). The CDR3 is CSARDLMRAGDTEAFF. The CDR3 bases are TGCAGTGCTAGAGATCTCATGCGAGCGGGCGACACTGAAGCTTTCTTT.

V and J are TRBV6-2 or TRBV6-3 and TRBJ2-7; no clear D gene. Trimming removed 0 bases at V and 5 bases at J, with 5 bases between. This CDR3 has 12 amino acids. Germline lookup yields CDR1 MNHEY and CDR2 SVGEGT. CDR3 loop: CASSYSGDEQYV. The CDR3 DNA follows: TGTGCCAGCAGTTACTCTGGCGACGAGCAGTACGTC.

The chain employs TRBV28 and TRBJ1-2; 8 positions agree with TRBD1. V lost 6 bases and J lost 8; bases outside the gene matches: 14. CDR3 length equals 15 residues. Germline CDR1 is MDHEN and CDR2 is SYDVKM. Written as DNA, the CDR3 is TGTGCCAGCAGCGCACCTCGGACAGGGCGGCAGGGCTACACCTTC. As protein: CASSAPRTGRQGYTF.

This clonotype has more than one count but fewer than ten. The chain employs TRBV28 and TRBJ2-3, with TRBD2 identical over 7 bases. Germline V lookup: CDR1 MDHEN, CDR2 SYDVKM. V dropped 10 bases and J dropped 2; count of bases not matched to a gene: 6. This CDR3 contains 13 residues. The CDR3 DNA reads as TGTGCCATTAAGGCGGGAGCCACAGATACGCAGTATTTT. Amino acids: CAIKAGATDTQYF.

The V and J genes are TRBV12-3 or TRBV12-4 and TRBJ2-5; 9 bases match TRBD1. The CDR3 totals 13 residues. Unmatched junction bases numbered 1, after V lost 3 bases and J lost 5 bases. The CDR3 loop is CASSLGTGETQYF. CDR3 bases: TGTGCCAGCAGTTTGGGGACAGGGGAGACCCAGTACTTC.

The chain couples TRBV18 to TRBJ1-3, with D hard to call. Trimming removed 2 bases at V and 1 base at J, with 9 bases between. Germline V gene lookup returns CDR1 KGHSH and CDR2 LQKENI. The CDR3 is 15 amino acids. DNA of the CDR3: TGTGCCAGCTCACCATATAGGACTTCTGGAAACACCATATATTTT. Translated: CASSPYRTSGNTIYF.

The V call is TRBV5-5, the J call TRBJ2-5; D unresolved. The germline CDR1 and CDR2 sequences are SGHKS and YYEKEE (reference sequence). The germline V and J ends were trimmed by 2 bases and 2 bases, with 7 bases remaining between them. The CDR3 totals 13 residues. The CDR3 spells CASSFEQQETQYF. In DNA form, the CDR3 reads TGTGCCAGCAGCTTCGAGCAGCAAGAGACCCAGTACTTC.

This chain joins TRBV6-6 and TRBJ1-3; D is unclear. The germline V gene has CDR1 MNHNY and CDR2 SVGAGI (reference sequence). The V gene lost 6 bases and the J gene lost 4 bases, with 19 bases spanning the gap. The CDR3 consists of 16 residues. Here the CDR3 reads CASSHPPTLGGNTIYF. In DNA, the CDR3 is TGTGCCAGCAGCCACCCGCCCACCCTAGGGGGAAACACCATATATTTT.